This is a list of T cell receptor beta chains from one sample in a study of PD-1 blockade in classical Hodgkin lymphoma. Repertoires were generated with immunoSEQ multiplex PCR, while TCRdb's copy carries only in-frame clones and drops some. Of around 34,000 clones listed, 75% to 95% are singletons. The material sequenced was CD4+ T cells from blood, taken at baseline. These receptor sequences come from a human donor with classical Hodgkin lymphoma. The CDR3 runs from the conserved cysteine through the conserved F or W. A D gene is named only where the DNA matches it firmly. Rows may omit the clone size; those that give it use once, few, many or a size class.

clone size: NA
D gene: NA
V gene: TRBV11-2
J gene: TRBJ2-1
CDR3 DNA: TGTGCCAGCAGCCTAGGGACCCCTAGGAGCGGAGGTGAGCAGTTCTTC
CDR3 protein: CASSLGTPRSGGEQFF

clone size: NA
D gene: TRBD1
V gene: TRBV28
J gene: TRBJ2-7
CDR3 DNA: TGTGCCAGCAGCTTCACAGGGGCTAGCTCCTACGAGCAGTACTTC
CDR3 protein: CASSFTGASSYEQYF

clone size: NA
D gene: NA
V gene: TRBV6-4
J gene: TRBJ1-4
CDR3 DNA: TGTGCCAGCAGGATCACTTCTGCAACTAATGAAAAACTGTTTTTT
CDR3 protein: CASRITSATNEKLFF

clone size: NA
D gene: NA
V gene: TRBV30
J gene: TRBJ2-2
CDR3 DNA: TGTGCCTGGAGTGAAACTAGGACCCCCCTGAACACCGGGGAGCTGTTTTTT
CDR3 protein: CAWSETRTPLNTGELFF

clone size: NA
D gene: TRBD2
V gene: TRBV6-1
J gene: TRBJ2-7
CDR3 DNA: TGTGCCAGCAGGCTGGGACTAGCGGGAGAGTTTGAGCAGTACTTC
CDR3 protein: CASRLGLAGEFEQYF

clone size: NA
D gene: TRBD1
V gene: TRBV7-9
J gene: TRBJ2-7
CDR3 DNA: TGTGCCAGCAGCCCCCTCCGGACAGGGGCCGGCGGACCATACGAGCAGTACTTC
CDR3 protein: CASSPLRTGAGGPYEQYF

clone size: NA
D gene: TRBD1
V gene: TRBV19
J gene: TRBJ1-2
CDR3 DNA: TGTGCCAGTACCCCTCCGGGACAGGGAGAGGGTGGCTACACCTTC
CDR3 protein: CASTPPGQGEGGYTF

clone size: once
D gene: NA
V gene: TRBV11-2
J gene: TRBJ2-7
CDR3 DNA: TGTGCCAGCTCGGTTATAGGCTCTAACGAGCAGTACTTC
CDR3 protein: CASSVIGSNEQYF

clone size: NA
D gene: TRBD1
V gene: TRBV5-1
J gene: TRBJ1-1
CDR3 DNA: TGCGCCAGCAGCTTCCAGGGGGACACTGAAGCTTTCTTT
CDR3 protein: CASSFQGDTEAFF

clone size: NA
D gene: NA
V gene: TRBV5-6
J gene: TRBJ2-7
CDR3 DNA: TGTGCCAGCAGTTGGGGTAGCGAGCAGTACTTC
CDR3 protein: CASSWGSEQYF

clone size: NA
D gene: TRBD1
V gene: TRBV28
J gene: TRBJ2-7
CDR3 DNA: TGTGCCAGCAGTTTACCCGGGACAGGGGGCTACGAGCAGTACTTC
CDR3 protein: CASSLPGTGGYEQYF

clone size: NA
D gene: NA
V gene: TRBV11-2
J gene: TRBJ1-2
CDR3 DNA: TGTGCCAGCAGCTTAGGCTCTTTGGGATCAGGGGTGAGCGGCTACACCTTC
CDR3 protein: CASSLGSLGSGVSGYTF

clone size: NA
D gene: NA
V gene: TRBV9
J gene: TRBJ2-7
CDR3 DNA: TGTGCCAGCAGCGCCGGGACTGGAGGATTCCACGAGCAGTACTTC
CDR3 protein: CASSAGTGGFHEQYF

clone size: NA
D gene: NA
V gene: TRBV5-6
J gene: TRBJ2-1
CDR3 DNA: TGTGCCAGCAGCCTAGGGAGCTCCTACAATGAGCAGTTCTTC
CDR3 protein: CASSLGSSYNEQFF

clone size: NA
D gene: TRBD1
V gene: TRBV7-6
J gene: TRBJ2-1
CDR3 DNA: TGTGCCAGCAGTTCCGGGACAGCCTCGTCCAATGAGCAGTTCTTC
CDR3 protein: CASSSGTASSNEQFF

clone size: once
D gene: NA
V gene: TRBV28
J gene: TRBJ2-7
CDR3 DNA: TGTGCCAGCAGTTTGTTACATCAAACCCTCTCCCTCGAGCAGTACTTC
CDR3 protein: CASSLLHQTLSLEQYF

clone size: NA
D gene: NA
V gene: TRBV27
J gene: TRBJ2-1
CDR3 DNA: TGTGCCAGCCTCTCAGGGGCCTACAATGAGCAGTTCTTC
CDR3 protein: CASLSGAYNEQFF

clone size: NA
D gene: NA
V gene: TRBV7-3
J gene: TRBJ1-1
CDR3 DNA: TGTGCCAGCAGTCTTCCATATCAAGAAGCTTTCTTT
CDR3 protein: CASSLPYQEAFF

clone size: NA
D gene: NA
V gene: TRBV18
J gene: TRBJ2-7
CDR3 DNA: TGTGCCAGCTCACCTTTCGGGTCAACAGGGATCTCCTCCGAGCAGTACTTC
CDR3 protein: CASSPFGSTGISSEQYF

clone size: NA
D gene: NA
V gene: TRBV28
J gene: TRBJ2-1
CDR3 DNA: TGTGCCAGCACGATCGGGGGATCGACCTACAATGAGCAGTTCTTC
CDR3 protein: CASTIGGSTYNEQFF

clone size: NA
D gene: TRBD1
V gene: TRBV19
J gene: TRBJ2-3
CDR3 DNA: TGTGCCAGTAGCCTACAGGGGTTCAACACAGATACGCAGTATTTT
CDR3 protein: CASSLQGFNTDTQYF

clone size: NA
D gene: TRBD1
V gene: TRBV19
J gene: TRBJ1-5
CDR3 DNA: TGTGCCAGTTTCGGGACAGTGGGCTTTGGCAATCAGCCCCAGCATTTT
CDR3 protein: CASFGTVGFGNQPQHF

clone size: NA
D gene: NA
V gene: TRBV19
J gene: TRBJ1-2
CDR3 DNA: TGTGCCAGTAGTAGGAGCGCCACGGACTATGGCTACACCTTC
CDR3 protein: CASSRSATDYGYTF

clone size: NA
D gene: NA
V gene: TRBV2
J gene: TRBJ2-2
CDR3 DNA: TGTGCCAGCAGTCGGGACACCGGGGAGCTGTTTTTT
CDR3 protein: CASSRDTGELFF

clone size: NA
D gene: NA
V gene: TRBV7-9
J gene: TRBJ2-5
CDR3 DNA: TGTGCCAGCAGCTTAGCCGTCAGGGGGGACGGACAAGAGACCCAGTACTTC
CDR3 protein: CASSLAVRGDGQETQYF

clone size: NA
D gene: NA
V gene: TRBV9
J gene: TRBJ2-2
CDR3 DNA: TGTGCCAGCAGCGTAGACTCGGTGGCGGGGGAGCTGTTTTTT
CDR3 protein: CASSVDSVAGELFF

clone size: NA
D gene: NA
V gene: TRBV5-8
J gene: TRBJ1-6
CDR3 DNA: TGTGCCAGCAGCTTAGCCAGGGATTCACCCCTCCACTTT
CDR3 protein: CASSLARDSPLHF

clone size: once
D gene: NA
V gene: TRBV30
J gene: TRBJ2-3
CDR3 DNA: TGTGCCTGGAGTGTGGGCCACACAGATACGCAGTATTTT
CDR3 protein: CAWSVGHTDTQYF

clone size: NA
D gene: TRBD2
V gene: TRBV6-6
J gene: TRBJ2-3
CDR3 DNA: TGTGCCAGCAGCCACAGAGGCGGGAGTCAGACAGATACGCAGTATTTT
CDR3 protein: CASSHRGGSQTDTQYF

clone size: NA
D gene: NA
V gene: TRBV29-1
J gene: TRBJ2-1
CDR3 DNA: TGCAGCGTTGAGGTAGGACAGATCTCCTACAATGAGCAGTTCTTC
CDR3 protein: CSVEVGQISYNEQFF

clone size: NA
D gene: NA
V gene: TRBV27
J gene: TRBJ2-1
CDR3 DNA: TGTGCCAGCAGTAAAACAGGGAACTACAATGAGCAGTTCTTC
CDR3 protein: CASSKTGNYNEQFF

clone size: NA
D gene: NA
V gene: TRBV21-1
J gene: TRBJ2-1
CDR3 DNA: TGTGCCAGCAGCAACGACGGCGGGAAGAATGAGCAGTTCTTC
CDR3 protein: CASSNDGGKNEQFF

clone size: NA
D gene: TRBD2
V gene: TRBV11-3
J gene: TRBJ2-7
CDR3 DNA: TGTGCCAGCAGCTTAGCTAGCGGGCACGAGCAGTACTTC
CDR3 protein: CASSLASGHEQYF

clone size: NA
D gene: TRBD2
V gene: TRBV30
J gene: TRBJ2-2
CDR3 DNA: TGTGCCTGGAACAGACTAGCGGGAGACACCGGGGAGCTGTTTTTT
CDR3 protein: CAWNRLAGDTGELFF

clone size: NA
D gene: TRBD1
V gene: TRBV30
J gene: TRBJ2-7
CDR3 DNA: TGTGCCTGGAGTCCGACAGGGAGCGAGCAGTACTTC
CDR3 protein: CAWSPTGSEQYF